The 16 T cell receptor beta chains presented below share a single source sample, sequenced in a study of T cells in Graves' hyperthyroidism and ophthalmopathy. Template material for amplifying TCR beta CDR3 regions consisted of RNA transcripts. When the TCR CDR3 underwent first-round RT-PCR, the HTBI primer set was used. TCRdb re-derived calls from the multiplex PCR reads in MiXCR, one entry per CDR3 protein. This sample has about 360,000 distinct CDR3 sequences, with about 12% found just once. Sequenced material: blood. Receptor source: a woman aged 18-30 years with Graves' hyperthyroidism.

In this sample, this clonotype turned up a few times. The chain has TRBV6-5 and TRBJ2-7; 8 bases align to TRBD1. CDR3 length: 16 residues. The V gene's germline CDR1 is MNHEY and CDR2 SVGAGI. After removal of 0 bases from V and 2 bases from J, the junction contained 6 bases not matched to a gene. CDR3 nucleotide sequence: TGTGCCAGCAGTTACTCAACAGGGACAGGTACCTACGAGCAGTACTTC. Amino acid sequence: CASSYSTGTGTYEQYF.

This clonotype was counted many times. The chain employs TRBV11-2 and TRBJ2-7; tentatively, D is TRBD1 or TRBD2 (5 bases each). The CDR3 consists of 18 residues. Trimming took 1 base from V and 6 from J, leaving 25 bases between them. Germline loops: CDR1 SGHAT, CDR2 FQNNGV. The chain's CDR3 is CASSLGPPGTFEMSEQYF. Here the CDR3 DNA reads TGTGCCAGCAGCTTAGGCCCACCGGGGACCTTTGAAATGAGCGAGCAGTACTTC.

This clonotype has at least ten counts. The V and J genes are TRBV7-8 and TRBJ2-3; D perhaps matches TRBD2 (5 bases). CDR3 length equals 15 residues. Trimming removed 11 bases from V and 2 bases from J, with 20 bases in between. Germline assignment: CDR1 SGHVS and CDR2 FQNEAQ. The chain's CDR3 is CASLRAEDYTDTQYF. CDR3 coding DNA: TGTGCCTCGTTGCGGGCAGAAGACTACACAGATACGCAGTATTTT.

This clonotype occurred many times. J is TRBJ1-1 and V is TRBV28, with a possible D match to TRBD1 (5 bases). Trimming removed 7 bases from V and 10 bases from J, with 19 bases in between. The CDR3 covers 13 residues. The germline gives CDR1 MDHEN, CDR2 SYDVKM. As DNA, the CDR3 is TGTGCCAGCACCCTTCTGACAGAAAAAAGAGCTTTCTTT. Its translation: CASTLLTEKRAFF.

The V gene is TRBV9, the J gene TRBJ1-1, with TRBD1 matching 8 bases. The CDR3 is 13 residues long. The germline V gene has CDR1 SGDLS and CDR2 YYNGEE. Trimming took 7 bases from V and 5 from J; bases not matched to a gene: 7. The CDR3 loop reads CASGETGDTEAFF. CDR3 DNA: TGTGCCAGCGGGGAGACAGGGGATACTGAAGCTTTCTTT.

This clonotype occurred many times. V is TRBV5-1 and J is TRBJ2-2, with D possibly TRBD1 on 5 matching bases. V was clipped by 1 base and J by 0 bases, with 7 bases between them. CDR1 and CDR2 (germline): SGHRS, YFSETQ. The length of the CDR3 is 15 residues. CDR3 in DNA: TGCGCCAGCAGCTTGAGCAGGGCGAACACCGGGGAGCTGTTTTTT. This sequence encodes CASSLSRANTGELFF.

This chain connects TRBV27 to TRBJ2-1, with TRBD1 matching over 7 bases. The CDR3 runs to 13 residues. V lost 9 bases to trimming and J lost 11 bases; unmatched junction nucleotides: 13. Per the germline V gene, CDR1 is MNHEY and CDR2 is SMNVEV (reference sequence). The CDR3 is CASAWDSYDQQFF. DNA for the CDR3: TGTGCCAGTGCATGGGACAGCTACGATCAGCAGTTCTTC.

J is TRBJ1-6 and V is TRBV5-1; 7 bases map to TRBD1. The CDR3 contains 14 residues. V lost 8 bases and J lost 9; bases outside the gene matches: 11. From germline, CDR1 is SGHRS and CDR2 YFSETQ. CDR3 residues: CASSAGQMFSPLHF. The CDR3 nucleotides are TGCGCCAGTTCGGCGGGACAGATGTTTTCACCCCTCCACTTT.

This clonotype was counted ten times or more. The chain recombines TRBV20-1 with TRBJ1-3; D is undetermined. Germline V gene sequence: CDR1 DFQATT, CDR2 SNEGSKA (reference sequence). CDR3 length equals 14 residues. Trimming stripped 0 bases from V and 0 bases from J, with 6 bases between. The chain's CDR3 is CSARDSISGNTIYF. CDR3 sequence (DNA): TGCAGTGCTAGAGATTCAATCTCTGGAAACACCATATATTTT.

The V and J genes are TRBV18 and TRBJ2-2; D gene ambiguous. Germline V lookup: CDR1 KGHSH, CDR2 LQKENI. V was pared by 3 bases and J by 7 bases, with 12 bases between. There are 14 residues in the CDR3. The chain's CDR3 is CASSPNSWDGELFF. The DNA for the CDR3 is TGTGCCAGCTCACCGAATTCTTGGGACGGGGAGCTGTTTTTT. Supplemented by reference TRBV18 and TRBJ2-2, the full variable domain reads NAGVMQNPRHLVRRRGQEARLRCSPMKGHSHVYWYRQLPEEGLKFMVYLQKENIIDESGMPKERFSAEFPKEGPSILRIQQVVRGDSAAYFCASSPNSWDGELFFGEGSRLTVL.

There are many counts of this clonotype. V gene TRBV11-2 combines with J gene TRBJ2-3, with 8 positions matching TRBD1. This CDR3 has 16 amino acids. The J segment lost 7 bases and the V segment lost 0 bases, leaving 9 bases of the junction unmatched. Germline V gene sequence: CDR1 SGHAT, CDR2 FQNNGV. CDR3 sequence: CASSLDRTGISNTQYF. CDR3 in DNA: TGTGCCAGCAGCTTAGACCGGACAGGGATCTCCAATACGCAGTATTTT.

The chain couples TRBV2 to TRBJ1-5, with no clear D. Trimming cost V 4 bases and J 3 bases, with 4 bases left between them. CDR1 and CDR2 from the germline V gene are SNHLY and FYNNEI. This CDR3 is built from 12 residues. For the CDR3, the DNA is TGTGCCAGCAGTGCCCCCAATCAGCCCCAGCATTTT. Protein sequence: CASSAPNQPQHF.

This clonotype has ten or more counts. The V call is TRBV3-1, the J call TRBJ1-6; a possible D gene is TRBD1 (6 bases). CDR3 size: 19 residues. Trimming removed 4 bases from V and 1 base from J, with 20 bases in between. Germline loops: CDR1 LGHDT, CDR2 YNNKEL (reference sequence). Here the CDR3 reads CASSRTRGRGVSYNSPLHF. The CDR3 region has the DNA TGTGCCAGCAGCCGTACTCGCGGCAGGGGAGTTTCCTATAATTCACCCCTCCACTTT. The complete variable domain, with remaining parts taken from reference TRBV3-1 and TRBJ1-6, reads DTAVSQTPKYLVTQMGNDKSIKCEQNLGHDTMYWYKQDSKKFLKIMFSYNNKELIINETVPNRFSPKSPDKAHLNLHINSLELGDSAVYFCASSRTRGRGVSYNSPLHFGNGTRLTVT.

There are a few counts of this clonotype. The rearrangement links TRBV19 to TRBJ1-1; D remains ambiguous. The CDR3 runs to 14 residues. CDR1 and CDR2 (germline): LNHDA, SQIVND (reference sequence). Trimming cost V 3 bases and J 0 bases, with 8 bases left between them. CDR3 in DNA: TGTGCCAGTAGTATTGAATCTATGAACACTGAAGCTTTCTTT. This translates into CASSIESMNTEAFF.

This clonotype was picked up one time. This sequence may be a read error, since a much larger clone differs from it by one base. The gene calls are TRBV28 and TRBJ2-4; 8 positions agree with TRBD1. Germline loops: CDR1 MDHEN, CDR2 SYDVKM. This CDR3 is 17 amino acids long. The J segment lost 3 bases and the V segment lost 6 bases, leaving 13 bases of the junction unmatched. The chain's CDR3 is CASSPEGRGLGKNIQYF. The CDR3 region has the DNA TGTGCCAGCAGCCCCGAAGGCAGGGGGCTAGGCAAAAACATTCAGTACTTC.

Ten or more counts support this clonotype. The V and J genes are TRBV14 and TRBJ1-3; D is uncertain. The CDR3 is made up of 15 amino acids. Trimming removed 1 base from V and 4 bases from J, with 11 bases in between. Germline CDR1 SGHDN, CDR2 FVKESK. CDR3 protein: CASSQVLHSGNTIYF. CDR3 coding DNA: TGTGCCAGCAGCCAAGTTCTCCATAGCGGAAACACCATATATTTT. The full variable domain, its missing parts supplied by reference TRBV14 and TRBJ1-3, is EAGVTQFPSHSVIEKGQTVTLRCDPISGHDNLYWYRRVMGKEIKFLLHFVKESKQDESGMPNNRFLAERTGGTYSTLKVQPAELEDSGVYFCASSQVLHSGNTIYFGEGSWLTVV.